Shown below are 21 T cell receptor beta chains from a single sample sequenced in a study of T cell responses to AZD1222 COVID-19 vaccine. Profiling relied on immunoSEQ multiplex PCR, and the TCRdb table lists in-frame clones only, not all of them. The sample carries about 270,000 clones, approximately 94% recorded once. Sequencing was performed on peripheral blood, taken 28 days after the second AZD1222 dose. The receptors were sampled from an adult who received the AZD1222 COVID-19 vaccine.

The chain employs TRBV28 and TRBJ2-2; D unresolved. This CDR3 contains 14 residues. V dropped 5 bases and J dropped 3 bases, with 10 bases sitting between them. The germline gives CDR1 MDHEN, CDR2 SYDVKM. CDR3 sequence: CASSVPHYTGELFF. DNA for the CDR3: TGTGCCAGCAGTGTACCTCACTACACCGGGGAGCTGTTTTTT. The full variable domain, its missing parts supplied by reference TRBV28 and TRBJ2-2, is DVKVTQSSRYLVKRTGEKVFLECVQDMDHENMFWYRQDPGLGLRLIYFSYDVKMKEKGDIPEGYSVSREKKERFSLILESASTNQTSMYLCASSVPHYTGELFFGEGSRLTVL.

The chain uses TRBV5-1 and TRBJ2-1; D ambiguous. V lost 1 base, J lost 4 bases, and 15 bases lay in between. The CDR3 spans 16 residues. Germline lookup yields CDR1 SGHRS and CDR2 YFSETQ. CDR3 in amino acids: CASSLWVVTIYNEQFF. The CDR3 bases are TGCGCCAGCAGCTTGTGGGTCGTCACAATATACAATGAGCAGTTCTTC.

Written as DNA, the CDR3 is TGTGCCAGCAAGGGGGACTCACTTGAAGCTTTCTTT. Translation: CASKGDSLEAFF. This rearrangement joins TRBV2 to TRBJ1-1; D is possibly TRBD1 (6 bases). Germline V gene data show CDR1 as SNHLY and CDR2 as FYNNEI. V was clipped by 7 bases and J by 7 bases, with 13 bases between them. This CDR3 contains 12 residues.

The rearrangement uses TRBV2 and TRBJ2-7; weak D call: TRBD2 (5 bases). Germline V gives CDR1 SNHLY, CDR2 FYNNEI. This CDR3 is built from 14 residues. Trimming cost V 6 bases and J 2 bases, with 14 bases left between them. CDR3 coding DNA: TGTGCCAGCAGCACGGGTCCCGGGGCCTACGAGCAGTACTTC. It encodes CASSTGPGAYEQYF.

V gene TRBV12-3 or TRBV12-4 combines with J gene TRBJ2-7; no definite D call. This CDR3 has 12 amino acids. V was cut by 6 bases and J by 6 bases, with 12 bases left in between. As DNA, the CDR3 is TGTGCCAGCAGGGTCAGTTTGGCCGAGCAGTACTTC. Translating it yields CASRVSLAEQYF.

The rearrangement uses TRBV6-2 or TRBV6-3 and TRBJ1-2; D is perhaps TRBD1 (5 bases). Germline CDR1 is MNHEY and CDR2 is SVGEGT. This CDR3 is built from 14 residues. The germline V and J ends were trimmed by 0 bases and 7 bases, with 12 bases remaining between them. CDR3 sequence: CASSYSKRGGGYTF. CDR3 DNA: TGTGCCAGCAGTTACTCGAAGAGGGGTGGTGGCTACACCTTC.

The J gene is TRBJ2-3, the V gene TRBV4-1, with 11 nucleotides matching TRBD2. The junction had 10 bases not matched to a gene; V was cut back by 0 bases and J by 2 bases. CDR1 is MGHRA and CDR2 is YSYEKL in the germline V gene. This CDR3 comprises 19 residues. The CDR3 is CASSQDSPTSGATTDTQYF. The CDR3 bases are TGCGCCAGCAGCCAAGACTCCCCGACTAGCGGGGCAACCACAGATACGCAGTATTTT.

This clone was seen a single time. V usage is TRBV5-1 and J usage is TRBJ1-2; D is ambiguous. Germline assignment: CDR1 SGHRS and CDR2 YFSETQ. The CDR3 runs to 15 residues. Trimming removed 6 bases from V and 0 bases from J, with 15 bases in between. CDR3 region: CASTLQYGANYGYTF. CDR3 DNA: TGCGCCAGCACCCTGCAGTACGGAGCTAACTATGGCTACACCTTC. Full variable domain (rest looked up from reference TRBV5-1 and TRBJ1-2): KAGVTQTPRYLIKTRGQQVTLSCSPISGHRSVSWYQQTPGQGLQFLFEYFSETQRNKGNFPGRFSGRQFSNSRSEMNVSTLELGDSALYLCASTLQYGANYGYTFGSGTRLTVV.

This chain links TRBV5-1 with TRBJ1-1; no definite D call. Trimming took off 0 bases at V and 6 bases at J, with 18 bases between the two ends. Germline CDR1 and CDR2: SGHRS and YFSETQ. This CDR3 region has 16 residues. CDR3: CASSLAVISRRAEAFF. The CDR3 DNA reads as TGCGCCAGCAGCTTGGCCGTAATCTCAAGACGGGCTGAAGCTTTCTTT.

On this clone itself: The sample holds other DNA sequences that translate to the same CDR3. The chain carries TRBV6-2 or TRBV6-3 and TRBJ2-7; unclear D gene. This CDR3 is built from 12 residues. Trimming took 2 bases from V and 3 from J, leaving 5 bases between them. The germline V gene encodes CDR1 MNHEY and CDR2 SVGEGT. The CDR3 bases are TGTGCCAGCAGTTACCCAGACTACGAGCAGTACTTC. Residues: CASSYPDYEQYF.

J is TRBJ1-5 and V is TRBV2, with D possibly being TRBD1 (5 bases). Germline lookup yields CDR1 SNHLY and CDR2 FYNNEI. This CDR3 is built from 15 residues. V lost 4 bases, J lost 2 bases, and 12 bases lay in between. The CDR3 spells CASSVSGLGNQPQHF. The DNA of the CDR3 is TGTGCCAGCAGTGTCTCGGGGCTCGGCAATCAGCCCCAGCATTTT.

V usage is TRBV12-3 or TRBV12-4 and J usage is TRBJ1-5, with D uncertain. The CDR3 spans 12 residues. The V gene lost 4 bases and the J gene lost 6 bases, with 7 bases spanning the gap. In DNA form, the CDR3 reads TGTGCCAGCAGTTATGCCGGTCAGCCCCAGCATTTT. The encoded protein is CASSYAGQPQHF.

The V call is TRBV27, the J call TRBJ2-3; 11 bases map to TRBD2. Germline CDR1 and CDR2: MNHEY and SMNVEV (reference sequence). CDR3 length: 18 amino acids. The V segment lost 5 bases and the J segment 3 bases; nucleotides outside the gene matches: 13. The CDR3 loop is CASSDPSLAGGVTDTQYF. The CDR3 DNA sequence: TGTGCCAGCAGTGACCCATCCCTAGCGGGGGGAGTTACAGATACGCAGTATTTT.

The rearrangement joins TRBV7-8 to TRBJ2-1; TRBD2 agrees at 7 bases. Germline V gene lookup returns CDR1 SGHVS and CDR2 FQNEAQ. This CDR3 is built from 17 residues. With V trimmed by 0 bases and J by 2 bases, 7 bases remained unmatched. In DNA form, the CDR3 reads TGTGCCAGCAGCTTAGCGCTGAGCGGGGCCACCTACAATGAGCAGTTCTTC. It is translated as CASSLALSGATYNEQFF.

The table lists this clone with a count of one. The chain has TRBV5-4 and TRBJ2-7; 10 nucleotides agree with TRBD2. Germline CDR1 SGHNT, CDR2 YYREEE (reference sequence). CDR3 length: 16 amino acids. With 0 bases clipped from V and 2 bases from J, the junction kept 5 bases outside the gene matches. CDR3 in amino acids: CASSLAGAGGPYEQYF. For the CDR3, the DNA is TGTGCCAGCAGCTTGGCAGGAGCGGGAGGGCCCTACGAGCAGTACTTC.

The chain carries TRBV11-1 and TRBJ1-2; TRBD1 is a possible D gene (5 bases). The CDR3 totals 15 residues. V lost 1 base, J lost 5 bases, and 14 bases lay in between. Germline V gene lookup returns CDR1 SGHAT and CDR2 FQDESV (reference sequence). The CDR3 sequence: CASSLDGGARYGYTF. The CDR3 DNA sequence: TGTGCCAGCAGCTTAGACGGAGGGGCGAGGTATGGCTACACCTTC.

The chain recombines TRBV9 with TRBJ2-2; D not resolved. CDR1 SGDLS and CDR2 YYNGEE come from the germline V gene. This CDR3 contains 16 residues. V was shortened by 4 bases and J by 1 base, with 14 bases between the two germline ends. This CDR3 is CASSPKSRVNTGELFF. For the CDR3, the DNA is TGTGCCAGCAGCCCCAAGAGTCGAGTGAACACCGGGGAGCTGTTTTTT.

The chain has TRBV25-1 and TRBJ1-1; unclear D gene. The V end lost 1 base, the J end lost 4 bases, and 10 bases lay between the germline ends. The CDR3 extends over 14 amino acids. Germline CDR1 MGHDK, CDR2 SYGVNS. This CDR3 reads CASSESAVSTEAFF. The CDR3 nucleotides are TGTGCCAGCAGTGAATCGGCAGTGTCCACTGAAGCTTTCTTT.

The gene calls are TRBV27 and TRBJ1-5, with 8 positions matching TRBD1. Germline trimming cut 6 bases from V and 6 bases from J; bases unmatched to any gene: 7. The CDR3 totals 14 residues. The germline V gene has CDR1 MNHEY and CDR2 SMNVEV (reference sequence). CDR3 in amino acids: CASRGRGHPQPQHF. CDR3 DNA sequence: TGTGCCAGCAGGGGCAGGGGGCATCCTCAGCCCCAGCATTTT.

The chain is built from TRBV6-6 and TRBJ1-1, with TRBD1 identical over 7 bases. Germline V gene sequence: CDR1 MNHNY, CDR2 SVGAGI (reference sequence). The CDR3 has 15 residues. Trimming at V came to 0 bases and at J to 1 base, leaving 2 bases not matched to a gene. DNA of the CDR3: TGTGCCAGCAGTTACTCAGGGACAGCGAACACTGAAGCTTTCTTT. Protein product: CASSYSGTANTEAFF.

This chain joins TRBV2 and TRBJ2-2; 7 bases are shared with TRBD2. The CDR3 runs 15 residues. Germline assignment: CDR1 SNHLY and CDR2 FYNNEI. J was trimmed by 1 base and V by 4 bases; bases with no gene match: 3. The CDR3 region is CASSGLAENTGELFF. Here the CDR3 DNA reads TGTGCCAGCAGTGGGCTAGCGGAGAACACCGGGGAGCTGTTTTTT.